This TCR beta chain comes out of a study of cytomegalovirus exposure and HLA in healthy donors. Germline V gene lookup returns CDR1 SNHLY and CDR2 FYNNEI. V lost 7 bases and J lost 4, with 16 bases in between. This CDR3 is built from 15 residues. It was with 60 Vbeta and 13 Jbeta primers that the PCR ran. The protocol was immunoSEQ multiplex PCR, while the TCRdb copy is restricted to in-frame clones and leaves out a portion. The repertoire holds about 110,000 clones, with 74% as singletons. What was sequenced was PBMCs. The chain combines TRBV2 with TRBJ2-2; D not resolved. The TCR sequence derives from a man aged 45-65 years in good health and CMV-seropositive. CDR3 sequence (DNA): TGTGCCAGCACCGGTCCATGGGCCGGCACCGGGGAGCTGTTTTTT. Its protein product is CASTGPWAGTGELFF.